The 14 T cell receptor beta chains listed next were all sequenced from one sample in a study of T cells after yellow fever vaccination. TCRdb reprocessed the 5' RACE reads with MiXCR, giving one entry per CDR3 protein. The table lists around 320,000 distinct CDR3 sequences, around 4.5% of them singletons. The input for sequencing was PBMCs, taken 15 days after the yellow fever booster vaccination. Receptors originate from a man younger than 35 who received the YFV17D yellow fever vaccine.

This clonotype was detected many times. V and J are TRBV7-3 and TRBJ2-3; tentative D call: TRBD2 (6 bases). In germline, CDR1 is SGHTA, CDR2 FQGTGA. V was pared by 1 base and J by 1 base, with 24 bases between. The CDR3 consists of 20 residues. CDR3 sequence: CASSLRRQRNPWGGTDTQYF. In DNA, the CDR3 is TGTGCCAGCAGCTTAAGAAGGCAGCGGAATCCTTGGGGGGGCACAGATACGCAGTATTTT.

This clonotype was observed at least ten times. The V call is TRBV5-1, the J call TRBJ2-5; unclear D gene. CDR3 length: 15 residues. Trimming stripped 0 bases from V and 2 bases from J, with 11 bases between. Germline CDR1 is SGHRS and CDR2 is YFSETQ. Here the CDR3 reads CASSLVGPYQETQYF. CDR3 sequence (DNA): TGCGCCAGCAGCTTGGTTGGACCCTATCAAGAGACCCAGTACTTC.

V and J are TRBV15 and TRBJ1-1; TRBD1 agrees at 7 bases. The V gene end was trimmed by 6 bases and the J gene end by 3 bases; junction bases not matched to a gene: 7. CDR3 length equals 14 residues. Germline V gene data show CDR1 as LNHNV and CDR2 as YYDKDF (reference sequence). This CDR3 reads CATRKDRIDTEAFF. The CDR3, as DNA: TGTGCCACCAGAAAGGACAGGATCGACACTGAAGCTTTCTTT.

This clonotype has a count of ten or more. The chain combines TRBV9 with TRBJ2-2; the D gene could be TRBD1 or TRBD2 (5 bases each). V lost 7 bases and J lost 7, with 17 bases in between. The length of the CDR3 is 14 residues. CDR1 and CDR2 (germline): SGDLS, YYNGEE. In DNA form, the CDR3 reads TGTGCCAGCCGGGACCCCGCCACGAACGGGGAGCTGTTTTTT. It is translated as CASRDPATNGELFF.

This clonotype came up many times. The genes are TRBV5-1 and TRBJ2-5; 9 positions match TRBD2. The CDR3 has 16 residues. Germline V CDR1 and CDR2: SGHRS, YFSETQ. Trimming at V came to 4 bases and at J to 4 bases, leaving 11 bases not matched to a gene. The CDR3 DNA follows: TGCGCCAGCAGCAGATTAGCGGGGGATTGGTTAGAGACCCAGTACTTC. This sequence encodes CASSRLAGDWLETQYF.

This clonotype was detected ten times or more. The chain combines TRBV9 with TRBJ2-1; the D gene could be TRBD1 or TRBD2 (5 bases each). Trimming pared 4 bases from V and 2 bases from J, leaving 19 bases between. CDR1 is SGDLS, CDR2 YYNGEE, per germline. This CDR3 has 17 residues. The DNA for the CDR3 is TGTGCCAGCAGCCCTCGACTGGGGCTAGCTACCTACAATGAGCAGTTCTTC. This translates into CASSPRLGLATYNEQFF. Drawing the rest from reference TRBV9 and TRBJ2-1, the complete variable domain is DSGVTQTPKHLITATGQRVTLRCSPRSGDLSVYWYQQSLDQGLQFLIQYYNGEERAKGNILERFSAQQFPDLHSELNLSSLELGDSALYFCASSPRLGLATYNEQFFGPGTRLTVL.

This clonotype was detected only a few times. This chain uses TRBV12-3 or TRBV12-4 with TRBJ2-1, with TRBD2 as a possible D gene (5 bases). The CDR3 loop spans 13 amino acids. V was cut by 3 bases and J by 6 bases, with 9 bases left in between. The CDR3 sequence: CASSFYGVNEQFF. The CDR3 coding sequence is TGTGCCAGCAGTTTCTACGGGGTCAATGAGCAGTTCTTC.

This clonotype has ten or more counts. This chain joins TRBV12-3 or TRBV12-4 and TRBJ2-7, with D possibly being TRBD2 (6 bases). The V end was cut by 6 bases, the J end by 2 bases, with 17 bases between. This CDR3 contains 15 residues. The CDR3 DNA is TGTGCCAGCAGACCGCGGGGCGCTTTTACCTACGAGCAGTACGTC. Its protein product is CASRPRGAFTYEQYV.

This clonotype has at least ten counts. The V call is TRBV5-6, the J call TRBJ2-3, with 8 bases aligning to TRBD2. Germline trimming cut 6 bases from V and 2 bases from J; bases unmatched to any gene: 8. CDR1 is SGHDT and CDR2 is YYEEEE in the germline V gene. CDR3 length: 15 amino acids. The CDR3 loop reads CASTKTSDFTDTQYF. CDR3 nucleotide sequence: TGTGCCAGCACCAAGACTAGCGACTTCACAGATACGCAGTATTTT.

This clonotype showed up many times. The genes are TRBV20-1 and TRBJ1-3, with unresolved D. CDR3 length: 15 amino acids. V lost 4 bases, J lost 4 bases, and 17 bases lay in between. The V gene's germline CDR1 is DFQATT and CDR2 SNEGSKA (reference sequence). The CDR3 region has the DNA TGCAGTGCTACCATCCCGGGATCTGCCGGAAACACCATATATTTT. Amino acids: CSATIPGSAGNTIYF.

This clonotype came up many times. In DNA form, the CDR3 reads TGTGCCAGCAGCTTGGGACAGGGGGACACTGAAGCTTTCTTT. Its translation is CASSLGQGDTEAFF. The rearrangement joins TRBV7-9 to TRBJ1-1, with 11 bases aligning to TRBD1. The CDR3 extends over 14 amino acids. With V trimmed by 3 bases and J by 3 bases, 0 bases remained unmatched. Germline V gene sequence: CDR1 SEHNR, CDR2 FQNEAQ (reference sequence).

This clonotype was recorded many times. This rearrangement joins TRBV20-1 to TRBJ2-5; D unclear. The CDR3 consists of 12 residues. Germline V gene data show CDR1 as DFQATT and CDR2 as SNEGSKA (reference sequence). Trimming cost V 3 bases and J 2 bases, with 7 bases left between them. The CDR3 DNA follows: TGCAGTGCTAGCTCGCTTCAAGAGACCCAGTACTTC. It yields the protein CSASSLQETQYF.

At least ten counts were recorded for this clonotype. The V and J genes are TRBV27 and TRBJ2-5, with D unclear. The CDR3 has 13 amino acids. The germline V gene encodes CDR1 MNHEY and CDR2 SMNVEV (reference sequence). Trimming removed 0 bases at V and 7 bases at J, with 9 bases between. The CDR3 nucleotides are TGTGCCAGCAGTTTATCGAGCTGGGGGACCCAGTACTTC. This translates into CASSLSSWGTQYF.

The sample holds many counts of this clonotype. The rearrangement uses TRBV5-1 and TRBJ1-2; 7 bases fit TRBD1. This CDR3 comprises 14 residues. J was trimmed by 5 bases and V by 4 bases; bases with no gene match: 8. The germline CDR1 and CDR2 sequences are SGHRS and YFSETQ. The CDR3 protein is CASSPDRPGYGYTF. CDR3 sequence (DNA): TGCGCCAGCAGCCCGGACAGGCCTGGATATGGCTACACCTTC.